A selection of T cell receptor beta chains follows, all from one sample in a study of blood T cell repertoires in COVID-19. TCRdb keeps only in-frame clones here, not all; method: immunoSEQ multiplex PCR. The data contain about 200,000 clones, around 85% of them singletons. The sequencing input was PBMCs or T cells enriched from blood (not recorded which). The receptor set was obtained from a man aged 35-49 years who had recovered from COVID-19. Both conserved end residues are part of each CDR3. The D gene is left open where the match is weak. Size is stated for part of the rows, as once, few or many counts, or as a class when the clone is expanded.

DNA: TGTGCCAGCAGCAAAATCTTACTAGCGGGAGGTTCTGTGACAGATACGCAGTATTTT
CDR3: CASSKILLAGGSVTDTQYF
size: once
J: TRBJ2-3
V: TRBV21-1
D: .

DNA: TGTGCCAGTAGTATAGGGAGGGACAGGAGAAATGAGCAGTTCTTC
CDR3: CASSIGRDRRNEQFF
size: .
J: TRBJ2-1
V: TRBV19
D: TRBD1

DNA: TGTGCCACCAGCGGCGACAGGGGGATCAATCAGCCCCAGCATTTT
CDR3: CATSGDRGINQPQHF
size: .
J: TRBJ1-5
V: TRBV15
D: TRBD1

DNA: TGTGCCAGCAGCGTTTTAAGTACAAATCAGCCCCAGCATTTT
CDR3: CASSVLSTNQPQHF
size: .
J: TRBJ1-5
V: TRBV6-5
D: .

DNA: TGCGCCAGCAGCTTAAACAGGGCTGGTGAGGGCTACACCTTC
CDR3: CASSLNRAGEGYTF
size: .
J: TRBJ1-2
V: TRBV5-1
D: .

DNA: TGCGCCAGCAGCTTTACGGGAGGGGACACAGATACGCAGTATTTT
CDR3: CASSFTGGDTDTQYF
size: .
J: TRBJ2-3
V: TRBV5-1
D: TRBD2

DNA: TGTGCCAGCCCTTCCTTAGGTGAACACCGGGGAGCTGTTTTT
CDR3: CASPSLGEHRGAVF
size: .
J: TRBJ2-2
V: TRBV21-1
D: .

DNA: TGTGCCAGCAGGGGGCAGGCCGGCACTGAAGCTTTCTTT
CDR3: CASRGQAGTEAFF
size: .
J: TRBJ1-1
V: TRBV21-1
D: .

DNA: TGTGCCAGCAGTTTAGGACAGGGGGATAAGCCCCAGCATTTT
CDR3: CASSLGQGDKPQHF
size: few
J: TRBJ1-5
V: TRBV28
D: TRBD1

DNA: TGTGCCAGCAGTCCTACAGGGTTCCGCCCGTACGAGCAGTACTTC
CDR3: CASSPTGFRPYEQYF
size: .
J: TRBJ2-7
V: TRBV27
D: .

DNA: TGTGCCATCGGAAGACAGGGGACAAACCCCACGGGGGAGCAGTACTTC
CDR3: CAIGRQGTNPTGEQYF
size: .
J: TRBJ2-7
V: TRBV10-3
D: TRBD1

DNA: TGTGCCACCAGCAGCCAAGAAGCCCGGGCCTACGAGCAGTACTTC
CDR3: CATSSQEARAYEQYF
size: .
J: TRBJ2-7
V: TRBV15
D: .

DNA: TGCGCCAGCAGCTTGGTGGCAGGGAACTACGAGCAGTACTTC
CDR3: CASSLVAGNYEQYF
size: .
J: TRBJ2-7
V: TRBV5-1
D: .

DNA: TGTGCCAGCACTCCGGGACAGGGATTCAACGAGCAGTACTTC
CDR3: CASTPGQGFNEQYF
size: .
J: TRBJ2-7
V: TRBV7-9
D: TRBD1

DNA: TGTGCCAGCAGCCTAGACAGGGGGCTAAATTCACCCCTCCACTTT
CDR3: CASSLDRGLNSPLHF
size: .
J: TRBJ1-6
V: TRBV7-6
D: TRBD1

DNA: TGCGCCAGCAGTTTACATATGAACACTGAAGCTTTCTTT
CDR3: CASSLHMNTEAFF
size: .
J: TRBJ1-1
V: TRBV10-1
D: .

DNA: TGTGCCAGCAGTGGGACAGGGGGCTACAATGAGCAGTTCTTC
CDR3: CASSGTGGYNEQFF
size: many
J: TRBJ2-1
V: TRBV6-4
D: TRBD1

DNA: TGTGCCAGCAGCCCCCTAGGGGTGGACAGGTCATACAATGAGCAGTTCTTC
CDR3: CASSPLGVDRSYNEQFF
size: once
J: TRBJ2-1
V: TRBV9
D: TRBD1

DNA: TGTGCCAGCAGCCTAGCCCCGGGACAGGGTTACGAGCAGTACTTC
CDR3: CASSLAPGQGYEQYF
size: .
J: TRBJ2-7
V: TRBV7-2
D: TRBD1

DNA: TGTGCCAGCAGTGATCAGAGGCAGCCACCTAACTATGGCTACACCTTC
CDR3: CASSDQRQPPNYGYTF
size: .
J: TRBJ1-2
V: TRBV2
D: .

DNA: TGTGCCAGCAGCTCCTACGCTAGCACAGATACGCAGTATTTT
CDR3: CASSSYASTDTQYF
size: .
J: TRBJ2-3
V: TRBV7-2
D: .

DNA: TGTGCCAGCAGTTCCCCTCTGACTAGCGGGAGATCCAAAAACATTCAGTACTTC
CDR3: CASSSPLTSGRSKNIQYF
size: .
J: TRBJ2-4
V: TRBV28
D: TRBD2

DNA: TGTGCCAGCACTTCTGGCGGCTCTGGAAACACCATATATTTT
CDR3: CASTSGGSGNTIYF
size: .
J: TRBJ1-3
V: TRBV9
D: .

DNA: TGTGCCAGCAGCTTGCACACGACCGGGGAGCTGTTTTTT
CDR3: CASSLHTTGELFF
size: .
J: TRBJ2-2
V: TRBV7-3
D: .

DNA: TGTGCCAGCAGCCTCGGGACTAGCGGCACCAATGAGCAGTTCTTC
CDR3: CASSLGTSGTNEQFF
size: .
J: TRBJ2-1
V: TRBV7-6
D: TRBD2

DNA: TGCGCCAGCAGCTTAGTCGGGGACTATGGCTACACCTTC
CDR3: CASSLVGDYGYTF
size: .
J: TRBJ1-2
V: TRBV5-1
D: .

DNA: TGTGCCTGGAGTCCCGCCCTAAGCGGAGGGTACCAAGAGACCCAGTACTTC
CDR3: CAWSPALSGGYQETQYF
size: .
J: TRBJ2-5
V: TRBV30
D: .

DNA: TGTGCCACCAGCTTAACCGGGACAGGGGTGTTCAATGAGCAGTTCTTC
CDR3: CATSLTGTGVFNEQFF
size: .
J: TRBJ2-1
V: TRBV24-1
D: TRBD1

DNA: TGTGCCAGCAGTGACCCAGGGGGTGGAGAGACCCAGTACTTC
CDR3: CASSDPGGGETQYF
size: .
J: TRBJ2-5
V: TRBV2
D: TRBD1

DNA: TGTGCCACCAGCAGAGGCCTTGACAGGGGGAACACCGGGGAGCTGTTTTTT
CDR3: CATSRGLDRGNTGELFF
size: .
J: TRBJ2-2
V: TRBV15
D: TRBD1

DNA: TGTGCCAGCAGCTTAATGGGAGGGTCCTCCTACGAGCAGTACTTC
CDR3: CASSLMGGSSYEQYF
size: .
J: TRBJ2-7
V: TRBV7-3
D: TRBD2

DNA: TGTGCCAGCAGTCACTCACTGAGGGGGGGGGACACTGAAGCTTTCTTT
CDR3: CASSHSLRGGDTEAFF
size: .
J: TRBJ1-1
V: TRBV27
D: .

DNA: TGCGCCAGCAGCCAAGACCTCTCTGGGGCCAACGTCCTGACTTTC
CDR3: CASSQDLSGANVLTF
size: .
J: TRBJ2-6
V: TRBV4-3
D: .

DNA: TGTGCCACCAGTGACTCACTAGCGGGAGGGCCGGATACGCAGTATTTT
CDR3: CATSDSLAGGPDTQYF
size: .
J: TRBJ2-3
V: TRBV24-1
D: TRBD2

DNA: TGTGCCAGCAGAAAAACTAGCGGGAGTACCAACGAGCAGTACTTC
CDR3: CASRKTSGSTNEQYF
size: .
J: TRBJ2-7
V: TRBV7-9
D: TRBD2

DNA: TGTGCCAGCACGCCACTCCGGGACAGCCTGGGAAACACCATATATTTT
CDR3: CASTPLRDSLGNTIYF
size: many
J: TRBJ1-3
V: TRBV4-2
D: TRBD1

DNA: TGTGCCAGCAGTGGGACTACTTCTCCTCAGCCCCAGCATTTT
CDR3: CASSGTTSPQPQHF
size: .
J: TRBJ1-5
V: TRBV25-1
D: .

DNA: TGCGCCAGCAGCCACGGGGGAGCCGGGACAGAACGCACCAACTATGGCTACACCTTC
CDR3: CASSHGGAGTERTNYGYTF
size: .
J: TRBJ1-2
V: TRBV4-3
D: TRBD1

DNA: TGCGCCAGCAGTTTGGGACAAGAAGAGACCCAGTACTTC
CDR3: CASSLGQEETQYF
size: .
J: TRBJ2-5
V: TRBV5-1
D: .

DNA: TGTGCCAGCAGCCTTAGCGGGAGTAATCCCGGGGAGCTGTTTTTT
CDR3: CASSLSGSNPGELFF
size: .
J: TRBJ2-2
V: TRBV7-3
D: TRBD2

DNA: TGTGCCAGCTCGGGACAGAAACACGAGCAGTACTTC
CDR3: CASSGQKHEQYF
size: .
J: TRBJ2-7
V: TRBV7-9
D: TRBD1

DNA: TGCGCCAGCAGCTTCACTGGGGGCGAAGGTGGCTACACCTTC
CDR3: CASSFTGGEGGYTF
size: .
J: TRBJ1-2
V: TRBV5-1
D: .

DNA: TGCAGCGTGGGGACAGGGGATCAGCCCCAGCATTTT
CDR3: CSVGTGDQPQHF
size: .
J: TRBJ1-5
V: TRBV29-1
D: TRBD1

DNA: TGTGCCAGTAAAATTTGGGAGGCGGGCACAGATACGCAGTATTTT
CDR3: CASKIWEAGTDTQYF
size: .
J: TRBJ2-3
V: TRBV19
D: .

DNA: TGTGCCAGCAGCAAGACAGGGGAAGCTTTCTTT
CDR3: CASSKTGEAFF
size: .
J: TRBJ1-1
V: TRBV11-1
D: TRBD1

DNA: TGTGCCACCAGCAGAGATGTAACTAGCGGGATAACAGATACGCAGTATTTT
CDR3: CATSRDVTSGITDTQYF
size: .
J: TRBJ2-3
V: TRBV15
D: TRBD2

DNA: TGTGCCAGCATCCCATTAGCGGGGAGATCCTACGAGCAGTACTTC
CDR3: CASIPLAGRSYEQYF
size: .
J: TRBJ2-7
V: TRBV7-9
D: TRBD2

DNA: TGTGCCAGCAGTTTCAACAGGGGGCCTCACTATGGCTACACCTTC
CDR3: CASSFNRGPHYGYTF
size: once
J: TRBJ1-2
V: TRBV28
D: TRBD1

DNA: TGCAGCGTTGGTGGGGCGGCGGAGACCCAGTACTTC
CDR3: CSVGGAAETQYF
size: .
J: TRBJ2-5
V: TRBV29-1
D: .

DNA: TGCGCCAGCAGCACCACAGGGGTATCCTACGAGCAGTACTTC
CDR3: CASSTTGVSYEQYF
size: .
J: TRBJ2-7
V: TRBV4-1
D: TRBD1

DNA: TGTGCCTGGAGTAGCAGGACAGGGGGCTATGGCTACACCTTC
CDR3: CAWSSRTGGYGYTF
size: few
J: TRBJ1-2
V: TRBV30
D: TRBD1

DNA: TGTGCCAGCAGCCCTGACAGGGTTCCTCTCACCGGGGAGCTGTTTTTT
CDR3: CASSPDRVPLTGELFF
size: .
J: TRBJ2-2
V: TRBV7-8
D: TRBD1

DNA: TGCGCCAGCAGCCAAGATCGGATAAAGGGGAATTCACCCCTCCACTTT
CDR3: CASSQDRIKGNSPLHF
size: .
J: TRBJ1-6
V: TRBV4-1
D: .